The 2 T cell receptor beta chains presented below share a single source sample, sequenced in a study of synovial regulatory T cells in juvenile arthritis. The assay was immunoSEQ multiplex PCR, and TCRdb's table has in-frame clones only and misses some. In all, the sample yields thousands of clones. Synovial fluid was collected with matched peripheral blood from each patient with active arthritis. The sample was Treg cells from the synovium. All receptors derive from a donor between 2 and 35 years old with juvenile idiopathic arthritis.

This clone ranks as medium-sized in terms of frequency. This chain joins TRBV7-2 and TRBJ2-3; TCRdb picks TRBD1, but there is no DNA to check that call. In germline, CDR1 is SGHTA, CDR2 FQGNSA. The CDR3 is 15 residues long. The protein alone is recorded here. The CDR3 here is CASSLGVDSPDTQYF.

This clone registers medium-sized by frequency. The V call is TRBV6-6, the J call TRBJ1-1; TCRdb names TRBD1, which stays unverified in the absence of DNA. This CDR3 spans 11 amino acids. The record lacks a DNA sequence. The germline V gene has CDR1 MNHNY and CDR2 SVGAGI (reference sequence). CDR3 protein: CASRANTEAFF.